This T cell receptor beta chain was profiled in a study of response to subunit inactivated influenza vaccine (dated by TCRdb to the late 2010s). As for the study more broadly: Deep quantitative T cell receptor repertoire profiling was used in the study to track responses to a trivalent subunit inactivated influenza vaccine. General study outcomes and caveats: It was suggested by the authors that each seasonal influenza vaccination may recruit only a limited number of new T cells.

The library was obtained by RT-PCR. The instrument given in TCRdb is Illumina HiSeq 2500. TCRdb's own reprocessing of the public reads used fastp at Q25 and MiXCR and kept productive beta chains. Entries that share a CDR3 protein sequence are merged under the most common genes and DNA. The sample table records 630,000 or so distinct CDR3 sequences; 15% to 19% of these occur just once. The top ten clonotypes cover around a tenth of the sample. V is cut by 3 bases and J by 0 bases, and the space between the germline ends is 15 bases. The CDR3 runs 16 residues from the cysteine to the phenylalanine. Here the CDR3 DNA is all that survives: 48 bases in frame from base 1. In the germline V gene, CDR1 corresponds to SGHTA and CDR2 to FQGNSA. On this clonotype: Its target antigen remains unknown. Within one base of it there is no much larger clone, and no base qualities were kept.

This sample comprised PBMCs from blood, obtained 11 to 12 days after vaccination. This TCR derives from a man aged 45-65 years who received an inactivated influenza vaccine. Donor details come from another sample of the same person, matched by shared clones. The chain couples TRBV7-2 to TRBJ2-7, and TRBD1 may be the D gene, going by 5 matching bases. This receptor carries the CDR3 CASSFWGSDISYEQYF. The DNA is as follows: TGTGCCAGCAGCTTCTGGGGCTCCGACATCTCCTACGAGCAGTACTTC.